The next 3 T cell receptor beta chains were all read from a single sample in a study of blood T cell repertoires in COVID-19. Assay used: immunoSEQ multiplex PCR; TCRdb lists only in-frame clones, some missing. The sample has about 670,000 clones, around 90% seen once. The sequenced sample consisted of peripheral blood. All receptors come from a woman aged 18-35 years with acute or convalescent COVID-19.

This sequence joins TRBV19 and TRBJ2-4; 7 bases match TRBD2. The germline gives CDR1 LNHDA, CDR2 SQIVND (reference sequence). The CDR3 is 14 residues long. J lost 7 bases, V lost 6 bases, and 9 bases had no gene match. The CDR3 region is CASREGHGGNIQYF. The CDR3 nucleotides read TGTGCCAGTAGGGAGGGGCACGGGGGGAACATTCAGTACTTC.

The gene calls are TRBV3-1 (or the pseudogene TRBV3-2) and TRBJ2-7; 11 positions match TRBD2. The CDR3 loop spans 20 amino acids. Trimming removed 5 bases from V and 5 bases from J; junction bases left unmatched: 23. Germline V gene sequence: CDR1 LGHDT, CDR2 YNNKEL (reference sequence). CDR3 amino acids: CASSSAYVTSGDPLPHEQYF. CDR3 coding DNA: TGTGCCAGCAGCTCCGCATACGTGACTAGCGGGGACCCTTTACCCCACGAGCAGTACTTC.

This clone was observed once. The CDR3 is CASSRTSGGAPDTQYF. CDR3 nucleotide sequence: TGTGCCAGCAGTCGAACTAGCGGGGGGGCCCCGGATACGCAGTATTTT. The chain recombines TRBV9 with TRBJ2-3; 13 bases align to TRBD2. CDR1 and CDR2 from the germline V gene are SGDLS and YYNGEE. The CDR3 is 16 amino acids. The V segment lost 5 bases and the J segment 6 bases; nucleotides outside the gene matches: 9. Supplemented by reference TRBV9 and TRBJ2-3, the full variable domain reads DSGVTQTPKHLITATGQRVTLRCSPRSGDLSVYWYQQSLDQGLQFLIQYYNGEERAKGNILERFSAQQFPDLHSELNLSSLELGDSALYFCASSRTSGGAPDTQYFGPGTRLTVL.